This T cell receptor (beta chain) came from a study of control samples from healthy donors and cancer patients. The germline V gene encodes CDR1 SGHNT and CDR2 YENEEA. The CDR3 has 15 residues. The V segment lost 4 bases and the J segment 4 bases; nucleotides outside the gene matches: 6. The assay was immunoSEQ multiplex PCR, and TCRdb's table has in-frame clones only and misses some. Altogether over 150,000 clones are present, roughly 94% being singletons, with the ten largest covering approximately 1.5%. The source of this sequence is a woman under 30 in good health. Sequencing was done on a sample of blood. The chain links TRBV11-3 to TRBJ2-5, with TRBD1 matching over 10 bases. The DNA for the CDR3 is TGTGCCAGCAGCTCGGGGGGACAGGGGAGAGAGACCCAGTACTTC. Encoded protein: CASSSGGQGRETQYF.